A single sample is the source of the 2 T cell receptor beta chains below, sequenced in a study of neurological immune-mediated disorders. Each CDR3 protein is one row after TCRdb ran MiXCR on the 5' RACE reads. The data contain tens of thousands of distinct CDR3 sequences, 2% to 3% of them singletons. The sample consisted of PBMCs. These receptors were taken from a man in his forties or fifties with multiple sclerosis.

This clonotype was counted ten times or more. The J gene is TRBJ1-1, the V gene TRBV5-1, with D unresolved. Germline V lookup: CDR1 SGHRS, CDR2 YFSETQ. The length of the CDR3 is 13 residues. Trimming removed 3 bases from V and 3 bases from J, with 9 bases in between. In DNA form, the CDR3 reads TGCGCCAGCAGCTCAGAGGAGGACACTGAAGCTTTCTTT. Residues: CASSSEEDTEAFF.

The chain uses TRBV11-3 and TRBJ2-2; D unclear. V lost 4 bases to trimming and J lost 6 bases, with 15 bases between them. Germline CDR1 SGHNT, CDR2 YENEEA. The CDR3 is 15 residues long. DNA of the CDR3: TGTGCCAGCAGCTCACATACCGTTAGGCCCGGGGAGCTGTTTTTT. Encoded protein: CASSSHTVRPGELFF.